Listed below are T cell receptor beta chains from one sample, sequenced in a study of T cells in Graves' hyperthyroidism and ophthalmopathy. From the multiplex PCR reads, TCRdb called clonotypes with MiXCR, one entry per CDR3 protein. The data contain under 800,000 distinct CDR3 sequences, 12% to 15% of them singletons. Source material: blood. Receptors originate from a young woman with Graves' hyperthyroidism. CDR3s include the opening cysteine and the closing phenylalanine or tryptophan. Each record gives: clone size, J gene, V gene, CDR3 length, D gene, CDR3 DNA, CDR3 protein. The D gene is left open where the match is weak. Clone size is shown for a subset of rows, as once, few, many or a class of expanded clone.

>few|TRBJ1-5|TRBV7-2|14|NA
TGTGCCAGCGGAGTCTCCGATAGCAATCAGCCCCAGCATTTT
CASGVSDSNQPQHF
>many|TRBJ2-1|TRBV28|15|NA
TGTGCCAGCATGCTTTCGGGAACTAACTTCAATGAGCAGTTCTTC
CASMLSGTNFNEQFF
>NA|TRBJ2-3|TRBV6-1|17|TRBD2
TGTGCCAGCATCCGAAGCGGGACTAGCGGGACCCTAGATACGCAGTATTTT
CASIRSGTSGTLDTQYF
>few|TRBJ1-1|TRBV6-4|15|NA
TGTGCCAGCAGTGACCCGTTTGGGTCCAACACTGAAGCTTTCTTT
CASSDPFGSNTEAFF
>few|TRBJ2-7|TRBV2|15|NA
TGTGCCAGCAGTGAGGTTCAGGGAGGTCCCTACGAGCAGTACTTC
CASSEVQGGPYEQYF
>many|TRBJ2-7|TRBV28|17|TRBD2
TGTGCCAGCACCCAATGGGCTAGCGGGAGTGGGTCCTACGAGCAGTACTTC
CASTQWASGSGSYEQYF
>NA|TRBJ1-1|TRBV7-9|16|NA
TGTGCCAGCAGCTTAGGGTACCTAACGACGAACACTGAAGCTTTCTTT
CASSLGYLTTNTEAFF
>many|TRBJ2-4|TRBV11-2|15|NA
TGTGCCAGCAGCACCCCGACCACGGCCAAAAACATTCAGTACTTC
CASSTPTTAKNIQYF
>few|TRBJ1-1|TRBV6-1|14|NA
TGTGCCAGCAGTGAACGTCGGAAGAACACTGAAGCTTTCTTT
CASSERRKNTEAFF
>NA|TRBJ2-1|TRBV28|17|NA
TGTGCCAGCAGTTCCCGGGACACGACTAGTACCTACAATGAGCAGTTCTTC
CASSSRDTTSTYNEQFF
>few|TRBJ1-1|TRBV6-7|18|NA
TGTGCCAGCAGTTACCAGCCGTCTGGCGGGGTAGGCGTCACTGAAGCTTTCTTT
CASSYQPSGGVGVTEAFF
>NA|TRBJ1-4|TRBV7-2|16|NA
TGTGCCAGCAGCTTAGGGGGGGGGAATTCTAATGAAAAACTGTTTTTT
CASSLGGGNSNEKLFF
>NA|TRBJ1-4|TRBV27|16|NA
TGTGCCAGCAGTTTATGTCAGGGTGCGCAGAATGAAAAACTGTTTTTT
CASSLCQGAQNEKLFF
>many|TRBJ2-1|TRBV7-8|12|NA
TGTGCCAGCAGTCCCAGTTTCAATGAGCAGTTCTTC
CASSPSFNEQFF
>NA|TRBJ2-7|TRBV19|15|TRBD1
TGTGCCAGTAAGGGTTTCCGGGACAGCAGCTACGAGCAGTACTTC
CASKGFRDSSYEQYF
>many|TRBJ2-5|TRBV19|13|NA
TGTGCCAGTTCGAGTTCGGATCAAGAGACCCAGTACTTC
CASSSSDQETQYF
>few|TRBJ2-7|TRBV20-1|12|NA
TGCAGTGCCATAAATTTGGGGCTCGAGCAGTACTTC
CSAINLGLEQYF
>NA|TRBJ1-1|TRBV18|16|TRBD1
TGTGCCAGCTCACCAGCTGACAGGGCGTTGAACACTGAAGCTTTCTTT
CASSPADRALNTEAFF
>NA|TRBJ2-1|TRBV13|21|TRBD2
TGTGCCAGCAGCCATTCGGGACTAGCGGGCTCCCGGGTTTACTCCTACAATGAGCAGTTCTTC
CASSHSGLAGSRVYSYNEQFF
>few|TRBJ1-6|TRBV2|15|TRBD1
TGTGCCAGCAGTCCGGGACAGCATAATAATTCACCCCTCCACTTT
CASSPGQHNNSPLHF
>many|TRBJ1-1|TRBV7-2|18|NA
TGTGCCAGCAGCTCTGACAGGTTCAACCCACTAGGGAACACTGAAGCTTTCTTT
CASSSDRFNPLGNTEAFF
>NA|TRBJ2-5|TRBV6-2/TRBV6-3|16|NA
TGTGCCAGCAGTTACGCGACTAGTATGAGTCTCGGGACCCAGTACTTC
CASSYATSMSLGTQYF
>many|TRBJ2-3|TRBV5-5|16|NA
TGTGCCAGCAGCCGTGGAGGCGGGTTCGATCAAGATACGCAGTATTTT
CASSRGGGFDQDTQYF
>NA|TRBJ1-2|TRBV2|15|TRBD1
TGTGCCAGCAGTGTAGAGGGGGCAGTTAACTATGGCTACACCTTC
CASSVEGAVNYGYTF
>NA|TRBJ2-1|TRBV6-1|14|NA
TGTGCCAGCAGGGGGTCACTGCGAACCAATGAGCAGTTCTTC
CASRGSLRTNEQFF
>few|TRBJ1-3|TRBV20-1|14|NA
TGCAGTGCTAGCTCAGTCGTCTCTGGAAACACCATATATTTT
CSASSVVSGNTIYF
>few|TRBJ2-5|TRBV2|14|NA
TGTGCCAGCAGTGCGGGGACACGCACGGGGGCCCAGTACTTC
CASSAGTRTGAQYF
>many|TRBJ2-5|TRBV7-9|13|NA
TGTGCCAGCAGCCCCAAGAACGGGGAGACCCAGTACTTC
CASSPKNGETQYF